Listed below are T cell receptor beta chains from one sample, sequenced in a study of blood T cell repertoires in COVID-19. Sequencing was performed with immunoSEQ multiplex PCR; in TCRdb, only in-frame clones are kept and a portion is missing. The sample has around 280,000 clones; approximately 91% are singletons. The sample consisted of PBMCs or T cells enriched from blood (not recorded which). The receptors stem from a woman aged 35 to 49 who had recovered from COVID-19. Both conserved end residues are part of each CDR3. D genes are given only for firm matches. Clone size is stated in some rows and not others, as once, few, many or a class when expanded.

d_gene: TRBD1; abundance: .; j_gene: TRBJ1-2; v_gene: TRBV5-6; CDR3aa: CASSLIQGADIDYGYTF; CDR3nt: TGTGCCAGCAGCTTGATCCAGGGGGCCGATATTGACTATGGCTACACCTTC
d_gene: .; abundance: .; j_gene: TRBJ2-1; v_gene: TRBV3-1/TRBV3-2; CDR3aa: CASSQELNEQFF; CDR3nt: TGTGCCAGCAGCCAAGAACTAAATGAGCAGTTCTTC
d_gene: .; abundance: .; j_gene: TRBJ1-2; v_gene: TRBV13; CDR3aa: CASSAGQKTYYGYTF; CDR3nt: TGTGCCAGCAGCGCCGGACAGAAAACTTACTATGGCTACACCTTC
d_gene: TRBD1; abundance: .; j_gene: TRBJ1-2; v_gene: TRBV6-5; CDR3aa: CASSTGQGGYGYTF; CDR3nt: TGTGCCAGCAGTACCGGACAGGGCGGTTATGGCTACACCTTC
d_gene: .; abundance: .; j_gene: TRBJ1-2; v_gene: TRBV7-2; CDR3aa: CASSASPFYGYTF; CDR3nt: TGTGCCAGCAGCGCAAGCCCCTTTTATGGCTACACCTTC
d_gene: TRBD1; abundance: .; j_gene: TRBJ2-7; v_gene: TRBV15; CDR3aa: CATSGQVVDEQYF; CDR3nt: TGTGCCACCAGCGGACAGGTTGTTGACGAGCAGTACTTC
d_gene: .; abundance: .; j_gene: TRBJ2-1; v_gene: TRBV6-5; CDR3aa: CASGRGSSYNEQFF; CDR3nt: TGTGCCAGCGGTCGGGGGAGTTCCTACAATGAGCAGTTCTTC
d_gene: .; abundance: once; j_gene: TRBJ2-7; v_gene: TRBV6-5; CDR3aa: CASSLTAYSYEQYF; CDR3nt: TGTGCCAGCAGCCTGACAGCGTATTCCTACGAGCAGTACTTC
d_gene: TRBD1; abundance: .; j_gene: TRBJ1-1; v_gene: TRBV29-1; CDR3aa: CSAGGWTGDNAEAFF; CDR3nt: TGCAGCGCCGGGGGTTGGACAGGGGACAATGCTGAAGCTTTCTTT
d_gene: TRBD1; abundance: .; j_gene: TRBJ2-4; v_gene: TRBV7-9; CDR3aa: CASSPGGQVNIQYF; CDR3nt: TGTGCCAGCAGCCCCGGGGGACAGGTAAACATTCAGTACTTC
d_gene: .; abundance: .; j_gene: TRBJ1-4; v_gene: TRBV7-2; CDR3aa: CASSPGGTNEKLFF; CDR3nt: TGTGCCAGCAGCCCTGGCGGCACTAATGAAAAACTGTTTTTT
d_gene: .; abundance: .; j_gene: TRBJ2-1; v_gene: TRBV5-4; CDR3aa: CASRLGHLNSYNEQFF; CDR3nt: TGTGCCAGCAGGTTAGGACACCTAAACTCCTACAATGAGCAGTTCTTC
d_gene: .; abundance: .; j_gene: TRBJ2-3; v_gene: TRBV7-2; CDR3aa: CASSSSGTDTQYF; CDR3nt: TGTGCCAGCAGCTCCTCTGGCACAGATACGCAGTATTTT
d_gene: .; abundance: .; j_gene: TRBJ2-1; v_gene: TRBV30; CDR3aa: CAWSDWGESYNEQFF; CDR3nt: TGTGCCTGGAGTGACTGGGGGGAGAGCTACAATGAGCAGTTCTTC
d_gene: .; abundance: .; j_gene: TRBJ1-1; v_gene: TRBV7-8; CDR3aa: CASSLLGNTEAFF; CDR3nt: TGTGCCAGCAGCCTCCTCGGGAACACTGAAGCTTTCTTT
d_gene: .; abundance: .; j_gene: TRBJ1-2; v_gene: TRBV3-1/TRBV3-2; CDR3aa: CASSLQGSGYGYTF; CDR3nt: TGTGCCAGCAGCCTCCAGGGATCGGGCTATGGCTACACCTTC
d_gene: .; abundance: .; j_gene: TRBJ1-2; v_gene: TRBV3-1/TRBV3-2; CDR3aa: CASSQAFYGYTF; CDR3nt: TGTGCCAGCAGCCAAGCCTTCTATGGCTACACCTTC
d_gene: TRBD2; abundance: .; j_gene: TRBJ2-5; v_gene: TRBV9; CDR3aa: CASSAGTSGGGETQYF; CDR3nt: TGTGCCAGCAGCGCCGGGACTAGCGGGGGGGGCGAGACCCAGTACTTC
d_gene: .; abundance: .; j_gene: TRBJ1-6; v_gene: TRBV5-4; CDR3aa: CASSLARQDSPLHF; CDR3nt: TGTGCCAGCAGCTTGGCCAGGCAAGATTCACCCCTCCACTTT
d_gene: TRBD2; abundance: .; j_gene: TRBJ2-3; v_gene: TRBV7-3; CDR3aa: CASSLTASGGASTDTQYF; CDR3nt: TGTGCCAGCAGCTTAACGGCTAGCGGGGGCGCAAGCACAGATACGCAGTATTTT
d_gene: .; abundance: .; j_gene: TRBJ1-1; v_gene: TRBV7-3; CDR3aa: CASSLNFGQEAFF; CDR3nt: TGTGCCAGCAGCCTCAATTTCGGACAGGAAGCTTTCTTT
d_gene: TRBD1; abundance: .; j_gene: TRBJ2-1; v_gene: TRBV20-1; CDR3aa: CSARGQGLGFF; CDR3nt: TGCAGTGCTAGAGGACAGGGCCTGGGGTTCTTC
d_gene: .; abundance: .; j_gene: TRBJ2-7; v_gene: TRBV12-3/TRBV12-4; CDR3aa: CASSPGDEQYF; CDR3nt: TGTGCCAGCAGTCCCGGGGACGAGCAGTACTTC